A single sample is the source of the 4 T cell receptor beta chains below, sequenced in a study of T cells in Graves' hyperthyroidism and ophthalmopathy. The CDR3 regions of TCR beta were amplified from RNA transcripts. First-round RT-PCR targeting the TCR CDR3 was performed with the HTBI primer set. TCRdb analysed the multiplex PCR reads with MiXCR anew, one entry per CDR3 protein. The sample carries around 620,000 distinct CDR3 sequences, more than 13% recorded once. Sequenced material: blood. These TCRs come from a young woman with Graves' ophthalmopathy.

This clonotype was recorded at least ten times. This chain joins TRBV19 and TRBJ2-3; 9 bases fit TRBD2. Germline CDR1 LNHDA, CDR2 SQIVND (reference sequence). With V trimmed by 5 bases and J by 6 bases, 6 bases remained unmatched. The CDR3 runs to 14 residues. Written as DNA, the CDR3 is TGTGCCAGTAGTGTAGCGGGAGAATCGGATACGCAGTATTTT. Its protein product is CASSVAGESDTQYF.

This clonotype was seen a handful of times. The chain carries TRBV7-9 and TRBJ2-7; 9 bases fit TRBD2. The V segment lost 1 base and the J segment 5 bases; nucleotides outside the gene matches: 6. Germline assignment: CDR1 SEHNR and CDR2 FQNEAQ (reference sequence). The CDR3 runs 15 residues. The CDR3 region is CASSLEGTSKNEQYF. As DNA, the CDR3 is TGTGCCAGCAGCTTAGAAGGGACTAGCAAGAACGAGCAGTACTTC. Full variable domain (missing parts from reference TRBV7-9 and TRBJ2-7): DTGVSQNPRHKITKRGQNVTFRCDPISEHNRLYWYRQTLGQGPEFLTYFQNEAQLEKSRLLSDRFSAERPKGSFSTLEIQRTEQGDSAMYLCASSLEGTSKNEQYFGPGTRLTVT.

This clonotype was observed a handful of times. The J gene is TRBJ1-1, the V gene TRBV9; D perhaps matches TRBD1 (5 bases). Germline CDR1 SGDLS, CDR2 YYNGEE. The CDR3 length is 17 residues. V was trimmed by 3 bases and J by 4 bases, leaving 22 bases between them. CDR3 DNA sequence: TGTGCCAGCAGCGCCCTAGAGGAGTGGGGCCTTGGCACTGAAGCTTTCTTT. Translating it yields CASSALEEWGLGTEAFF.

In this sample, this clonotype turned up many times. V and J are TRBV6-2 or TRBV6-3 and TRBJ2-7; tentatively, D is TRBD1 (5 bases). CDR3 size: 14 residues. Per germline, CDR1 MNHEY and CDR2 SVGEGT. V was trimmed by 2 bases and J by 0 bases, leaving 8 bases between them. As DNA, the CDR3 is TGTGCCAGCAGTTACACGACAGCCTCCTACGAGCAGTACTTC. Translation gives CASSYTTASYEQYF.